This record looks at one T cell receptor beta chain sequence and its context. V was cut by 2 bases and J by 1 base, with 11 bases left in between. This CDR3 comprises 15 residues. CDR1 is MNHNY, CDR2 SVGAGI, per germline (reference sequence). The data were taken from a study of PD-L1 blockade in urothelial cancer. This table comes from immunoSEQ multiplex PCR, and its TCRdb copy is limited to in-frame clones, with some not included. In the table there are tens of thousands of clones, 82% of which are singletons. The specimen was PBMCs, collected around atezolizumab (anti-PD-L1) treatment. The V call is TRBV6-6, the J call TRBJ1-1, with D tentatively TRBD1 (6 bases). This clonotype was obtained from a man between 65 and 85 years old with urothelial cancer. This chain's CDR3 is CASSYGGGKNTEAFF. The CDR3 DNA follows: TGTGCCAGCAGTTACGGGGGGGGCAAGAACACTGAAGCTTTCTTT.